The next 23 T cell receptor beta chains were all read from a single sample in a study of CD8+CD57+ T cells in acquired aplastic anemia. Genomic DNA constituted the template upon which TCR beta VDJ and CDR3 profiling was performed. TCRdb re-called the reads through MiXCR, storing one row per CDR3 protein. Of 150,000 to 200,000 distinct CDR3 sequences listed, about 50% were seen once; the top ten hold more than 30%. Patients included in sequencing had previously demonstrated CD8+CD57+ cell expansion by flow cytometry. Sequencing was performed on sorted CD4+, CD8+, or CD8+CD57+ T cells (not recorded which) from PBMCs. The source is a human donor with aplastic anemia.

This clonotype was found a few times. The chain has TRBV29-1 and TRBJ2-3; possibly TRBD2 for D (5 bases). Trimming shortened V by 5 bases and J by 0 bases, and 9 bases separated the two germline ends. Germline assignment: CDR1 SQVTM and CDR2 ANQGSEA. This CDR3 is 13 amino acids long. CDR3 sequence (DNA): TGCAGCGTTACCGGACTGAGCACAGATACGCAGTATTTT. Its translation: CSVTGLSTDTQYF.

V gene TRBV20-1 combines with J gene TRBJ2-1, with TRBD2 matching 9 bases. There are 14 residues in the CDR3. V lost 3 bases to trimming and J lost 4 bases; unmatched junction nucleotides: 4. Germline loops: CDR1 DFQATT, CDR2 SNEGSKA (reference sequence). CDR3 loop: CSASTTSGYNEQFF. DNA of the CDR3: TGCAGTGCTAGTACGACTAGCGGATACAATGAGCAGTTCTTC.

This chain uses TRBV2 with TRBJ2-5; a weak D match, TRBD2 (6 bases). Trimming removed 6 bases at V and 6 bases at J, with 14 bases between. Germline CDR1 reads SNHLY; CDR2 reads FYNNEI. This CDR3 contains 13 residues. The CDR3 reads CASRRDAEKTQYF. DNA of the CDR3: TGTGCCAGCAGGCGGGACGCCGAGAAGACCCAGTACTTC.

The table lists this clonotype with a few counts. In DNA, the CDR3 is TGTGCCAGCACCCAGGAGGCTAGCGGCAATGAGCAGTTCTTC. Translation: CASTQEASGNEQFF. The rearrangement links TRBV2 to TRBJ2-1; TRBD2 agrees at 7 bases. The CDR3 totals 14 residues. Germline CDR1 and CDR2: SNHLY and FYNNEI. With V trimmed by 7 bases and J by 6 bases, 9 bases remained unmatched.

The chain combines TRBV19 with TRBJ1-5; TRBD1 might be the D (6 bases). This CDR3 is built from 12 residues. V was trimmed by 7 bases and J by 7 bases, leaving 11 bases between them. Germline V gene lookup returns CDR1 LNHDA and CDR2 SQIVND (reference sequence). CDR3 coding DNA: TGTGCCAGTACACAGGGAGGCCAGCCCCAGCATTTT. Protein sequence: CASTQGGQPQHF.

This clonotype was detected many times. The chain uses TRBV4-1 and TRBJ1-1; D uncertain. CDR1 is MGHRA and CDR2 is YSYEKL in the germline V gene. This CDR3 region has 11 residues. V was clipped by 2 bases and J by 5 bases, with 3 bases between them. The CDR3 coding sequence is TGCGCCAGCAGCCAACATACTGAAGCTTTCTTT. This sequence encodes CASSQHTEAFF.

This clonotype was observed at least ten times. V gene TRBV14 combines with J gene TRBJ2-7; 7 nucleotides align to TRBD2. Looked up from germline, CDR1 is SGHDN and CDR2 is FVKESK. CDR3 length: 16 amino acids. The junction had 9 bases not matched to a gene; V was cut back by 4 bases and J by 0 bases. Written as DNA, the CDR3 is TGTGCCAGCAGCCCCCTGGGAGCGGGATTCTCCTACGAGCAGTACTTC. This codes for CASSPLGAGFSYEQYF.

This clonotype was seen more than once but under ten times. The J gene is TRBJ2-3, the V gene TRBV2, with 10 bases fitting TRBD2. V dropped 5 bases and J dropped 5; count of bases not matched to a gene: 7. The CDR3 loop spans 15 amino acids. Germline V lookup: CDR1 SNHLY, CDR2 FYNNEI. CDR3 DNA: TGTGCCAGCAGTTACCTAGCGGGAGCGGGAGATACGCAGTATTTT. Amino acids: CASSYLAGAGDTQYF.

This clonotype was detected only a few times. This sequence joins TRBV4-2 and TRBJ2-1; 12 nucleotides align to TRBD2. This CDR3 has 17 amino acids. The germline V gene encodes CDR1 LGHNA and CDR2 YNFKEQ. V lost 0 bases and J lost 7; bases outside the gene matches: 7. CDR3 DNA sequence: TGTGCCAGCAGCCAAGATCCCCCTAGCGGGAGGGCGAATGAGCAGTTCTTC. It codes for CASSQDPPSGRANEQFF.

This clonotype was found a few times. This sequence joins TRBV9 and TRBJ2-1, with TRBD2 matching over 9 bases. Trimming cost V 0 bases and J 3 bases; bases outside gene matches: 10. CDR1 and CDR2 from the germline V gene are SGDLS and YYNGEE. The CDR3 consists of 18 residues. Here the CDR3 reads CASSVAATSGAHYNEQFF. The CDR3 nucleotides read TGTGCCAGCAGCGTAGCGGCGACTAGCGGAGCGCACTACAATGAGCAGTTCTTC.

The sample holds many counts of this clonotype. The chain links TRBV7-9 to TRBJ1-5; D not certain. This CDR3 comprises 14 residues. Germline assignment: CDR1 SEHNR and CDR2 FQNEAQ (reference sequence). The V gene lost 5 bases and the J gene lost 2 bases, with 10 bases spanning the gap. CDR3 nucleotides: TGTGCCAGCAGCCCGGGGATGGGCAATCAGCCCCAGCATTTT. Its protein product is CASSPGMGNQPQHF.

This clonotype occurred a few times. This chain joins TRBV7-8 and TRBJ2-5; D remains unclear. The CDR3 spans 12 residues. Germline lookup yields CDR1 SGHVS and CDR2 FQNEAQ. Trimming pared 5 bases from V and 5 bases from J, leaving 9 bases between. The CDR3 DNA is TGTGCCAGCAGCCCTCCGTCGGAGACCCAGTACTTC. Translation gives CASSPPSETQYF.

The CDR3 is CASSDGGLYEQYF. CDR3 DNA: TGTGCCAGCAGTGATGGGGGCCTCTACGAGCAGTACTTC. V and J are TRBV25-1 and TRBJ2-7; tentatively, D is TRBD1 (6 bases). V lost 3 bases and J lost 3, with 9 bases in between. Germline assignment: CDR1 MGHDK and CDR2 SYGVNS. The CDR3 is made up of 13 amino acids.

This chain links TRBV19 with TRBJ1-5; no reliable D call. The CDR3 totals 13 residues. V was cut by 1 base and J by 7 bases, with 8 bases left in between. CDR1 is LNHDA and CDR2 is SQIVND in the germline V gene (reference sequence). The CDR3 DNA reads TGTGCCAGTAGTATAGGATGGGGACAGCCCCAGCATTTT. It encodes CASSIGWGQPQHF.

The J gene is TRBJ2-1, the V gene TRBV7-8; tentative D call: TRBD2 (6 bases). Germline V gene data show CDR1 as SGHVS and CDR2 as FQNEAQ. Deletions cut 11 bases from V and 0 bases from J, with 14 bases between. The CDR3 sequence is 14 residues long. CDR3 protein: CALGDLSSYNEQFF. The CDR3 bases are TGTGCCCTAGGGGACTTGTCCTCCTACAATGAGCAGTTCTTC.

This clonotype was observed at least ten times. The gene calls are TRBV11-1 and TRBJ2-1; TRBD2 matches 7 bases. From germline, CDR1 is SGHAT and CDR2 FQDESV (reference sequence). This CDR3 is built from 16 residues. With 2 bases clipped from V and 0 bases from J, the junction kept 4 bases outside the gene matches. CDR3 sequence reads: CASSLLAVSSYNEQFF. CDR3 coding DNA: TGTGCCAGCAGCTTACTAGCGGTTAGCTCCTACAATGAGCAGTTCTTC. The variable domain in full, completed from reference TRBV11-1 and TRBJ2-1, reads EAEVAQSPRYKITEKSQAVAFWCDPISGHATLYWYRQILGQGPELLVQFQDESVVDDSQLPKDRFSAERLKGVDSTLKIQPAELGDSAMYLCASSLLAVSSYNEQFFGPGTRLTVL.

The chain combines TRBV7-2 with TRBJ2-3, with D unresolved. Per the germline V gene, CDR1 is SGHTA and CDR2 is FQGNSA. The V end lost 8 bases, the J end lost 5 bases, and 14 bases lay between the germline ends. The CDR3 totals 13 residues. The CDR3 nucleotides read TGTGCCAGCGGCCTTCGTAGTGGAGATACGCAGTATTTT. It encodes CASGLRSGDTQYF. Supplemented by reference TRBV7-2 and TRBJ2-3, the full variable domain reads GAGVSQSPSNKVTEKGKDVELRCDPISGHTALYWYRQSLGQGLEFLIYFQGNSAPDKSGLPSDRFSAERTGGSVSTLTIQRTQQEDSAVYLCASGLRSGDTQYFGPGTRLTVL.

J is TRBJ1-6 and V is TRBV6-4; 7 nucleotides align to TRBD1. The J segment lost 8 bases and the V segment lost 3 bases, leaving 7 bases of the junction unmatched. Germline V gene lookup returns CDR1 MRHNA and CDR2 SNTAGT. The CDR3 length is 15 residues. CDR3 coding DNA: TGTGCCAGCAGTGAAGATGGGACAGATGATTCACCCCTCCACTTT. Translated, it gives CASSEDGTDDSPLHF.

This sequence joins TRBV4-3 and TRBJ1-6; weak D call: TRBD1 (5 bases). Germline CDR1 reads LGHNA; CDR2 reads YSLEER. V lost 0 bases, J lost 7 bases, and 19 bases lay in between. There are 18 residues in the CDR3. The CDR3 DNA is TGCGCCAGCAGCCAAGACTTTCCGTTAACAGGAGGAAATTCACCCCTCCACTTT. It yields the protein CASSQDFPLTGGNSPLHF.

The CDR3 is CSVEDAYGYTF. CDR3 coding DNA: TGCAGCGTTGAAGATGCCTATGGCTACACCTTC. The J gene is TRBJ1-2, the V gene TRBV29-1; D is ambiguous. This CDR3 spans 11 amino acids. Germline loops: CDR1 SQVTM, CDR2 ANQGSEA. Trimming took 0 bases from V and 4 from J, leaving 3 bases between them.

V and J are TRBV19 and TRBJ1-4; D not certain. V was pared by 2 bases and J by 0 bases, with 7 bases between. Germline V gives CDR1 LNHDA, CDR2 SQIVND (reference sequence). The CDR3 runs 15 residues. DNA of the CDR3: TGTGCCAGTAGTATATGGGGTGCAACTAATGAAAAACTGTTTTTT. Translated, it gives CASSIWGATNEKLFF.

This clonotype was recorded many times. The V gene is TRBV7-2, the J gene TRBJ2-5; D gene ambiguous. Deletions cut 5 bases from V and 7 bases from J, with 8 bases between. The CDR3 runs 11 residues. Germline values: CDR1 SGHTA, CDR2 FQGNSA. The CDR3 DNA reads TGTGCCAGCAGCCGCCGGAGGACCCAGTACTTC. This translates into CASSRRRTQYF.

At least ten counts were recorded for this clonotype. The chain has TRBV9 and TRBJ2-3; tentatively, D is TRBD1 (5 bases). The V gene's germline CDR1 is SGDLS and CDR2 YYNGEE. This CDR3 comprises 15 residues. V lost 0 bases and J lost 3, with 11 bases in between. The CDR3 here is CASSVEGVGTDTQYF. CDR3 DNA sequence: TGTGCCAGCAGCGTAGAAGGGGTAGGGACAGATACGCAGTATTTT.